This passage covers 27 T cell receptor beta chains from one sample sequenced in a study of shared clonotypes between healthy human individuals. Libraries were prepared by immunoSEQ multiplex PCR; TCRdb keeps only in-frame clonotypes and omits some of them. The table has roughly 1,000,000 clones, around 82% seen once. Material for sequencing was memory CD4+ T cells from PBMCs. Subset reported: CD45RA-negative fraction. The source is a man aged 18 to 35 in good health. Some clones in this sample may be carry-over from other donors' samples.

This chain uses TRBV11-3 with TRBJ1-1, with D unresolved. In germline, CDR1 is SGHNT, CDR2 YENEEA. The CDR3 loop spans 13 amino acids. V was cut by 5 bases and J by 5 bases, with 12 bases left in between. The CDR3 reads CASSGEERTEAFF. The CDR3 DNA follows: TGTGCCAGCAGCGGGGAGGAGAGGACTGAAGCTTTCTTT.

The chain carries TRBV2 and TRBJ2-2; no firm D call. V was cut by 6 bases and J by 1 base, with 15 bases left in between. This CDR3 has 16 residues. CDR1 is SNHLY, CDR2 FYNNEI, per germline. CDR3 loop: CASSLDSIGNTGELFF. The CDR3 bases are TGTGCCAGCAGCCTAGACTCTATAGGGAACACCGGGGAGCTGTTTTTT.

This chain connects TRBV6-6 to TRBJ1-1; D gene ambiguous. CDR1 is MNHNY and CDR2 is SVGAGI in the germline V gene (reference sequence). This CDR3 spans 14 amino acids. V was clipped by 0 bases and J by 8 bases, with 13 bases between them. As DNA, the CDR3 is TGTGCCAGCAGTTACTCGAAACTTCTTGGCGAAGCTTTCTTT. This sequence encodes CASSYSKLLGEAFF.

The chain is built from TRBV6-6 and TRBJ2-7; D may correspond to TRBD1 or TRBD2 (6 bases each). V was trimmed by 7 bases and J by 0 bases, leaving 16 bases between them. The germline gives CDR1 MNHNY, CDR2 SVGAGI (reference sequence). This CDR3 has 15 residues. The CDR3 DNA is TGTGCCAGCAATAGGTGGGGGGCAAACTCCTACGAGCAGTACTTC. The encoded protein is CASNRWGANSYEQYF.

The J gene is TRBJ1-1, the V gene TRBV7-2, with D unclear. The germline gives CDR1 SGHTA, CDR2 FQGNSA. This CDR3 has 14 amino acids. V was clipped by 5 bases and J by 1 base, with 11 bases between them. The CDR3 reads CASSGSASNTEAFF. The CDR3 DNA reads TGTGCCAGCAGCGGGTCGGCGTCGAACACTGAAGCTTTCTTT.

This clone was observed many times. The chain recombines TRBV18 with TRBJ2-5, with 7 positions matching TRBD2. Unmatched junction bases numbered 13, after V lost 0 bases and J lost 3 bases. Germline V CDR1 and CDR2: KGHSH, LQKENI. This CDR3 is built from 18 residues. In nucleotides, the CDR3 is TGTGCCAGCTCACCACCGTTGAGGGCGCGGGAGTGGGAAGAGACCCAGTACTTC. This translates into CASSPPLRAREWEETQYF.

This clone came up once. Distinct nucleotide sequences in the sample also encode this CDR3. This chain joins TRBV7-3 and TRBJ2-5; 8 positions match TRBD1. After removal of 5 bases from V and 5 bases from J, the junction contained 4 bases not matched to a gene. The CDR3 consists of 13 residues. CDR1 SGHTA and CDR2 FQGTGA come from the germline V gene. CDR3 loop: CASSPGQGETQYF. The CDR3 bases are TGTGCCAGCAGCCCCGGACAGGGCGAGACCCAGTACTTC.

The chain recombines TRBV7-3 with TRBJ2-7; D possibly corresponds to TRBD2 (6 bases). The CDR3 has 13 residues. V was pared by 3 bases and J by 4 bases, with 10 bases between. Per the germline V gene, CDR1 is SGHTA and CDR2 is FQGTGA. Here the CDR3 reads CASSFMGGYEQYF. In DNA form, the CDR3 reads TGTGCCAGCAGCTTTATGGGGGGTTACGAGCAGTACTTC.

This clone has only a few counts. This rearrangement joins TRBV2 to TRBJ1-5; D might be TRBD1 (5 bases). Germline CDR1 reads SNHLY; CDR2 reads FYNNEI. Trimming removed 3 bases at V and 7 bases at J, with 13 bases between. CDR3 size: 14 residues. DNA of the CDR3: TGTGCCAGCAGTGACCCCGGGGGAGGACAGCCCCAGCATTTT. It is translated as CASSDPGGGQPQHF.

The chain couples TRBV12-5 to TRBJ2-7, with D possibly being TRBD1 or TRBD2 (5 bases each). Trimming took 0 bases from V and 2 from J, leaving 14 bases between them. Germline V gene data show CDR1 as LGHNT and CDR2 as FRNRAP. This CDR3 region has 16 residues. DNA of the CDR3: TGTGCTAGTGGTTTGGTTCTTCCCCGAGGGGCCTACGAGCAGTACTTC. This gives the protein CASGLVLPRGAYEQYF.

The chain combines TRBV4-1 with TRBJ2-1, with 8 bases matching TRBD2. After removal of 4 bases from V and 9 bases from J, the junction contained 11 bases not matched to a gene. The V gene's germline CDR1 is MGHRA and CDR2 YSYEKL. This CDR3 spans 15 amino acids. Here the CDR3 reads CASSPKESGRGEQFF. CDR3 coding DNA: TGCGCCAGCAGCCCAAAAGAGAGCGGGAGAGGTGAGCAGTTCTTC.

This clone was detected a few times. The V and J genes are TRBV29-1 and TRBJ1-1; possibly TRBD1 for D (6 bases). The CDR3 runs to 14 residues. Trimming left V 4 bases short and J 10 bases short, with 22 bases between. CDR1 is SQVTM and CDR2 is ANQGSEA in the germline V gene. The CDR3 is CSVVVGGTVLGAFF. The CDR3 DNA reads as TGCAGCGTTGTAGTTGGGGGCACGGTGTTGGGAGCTTTCTTT.

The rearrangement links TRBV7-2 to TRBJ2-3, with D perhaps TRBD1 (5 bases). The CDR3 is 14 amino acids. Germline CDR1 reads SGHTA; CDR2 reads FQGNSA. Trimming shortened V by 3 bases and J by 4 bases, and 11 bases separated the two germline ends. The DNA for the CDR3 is TGTGCCAGCAGCTTGGCAGGGCGCCCAGATACGCAGTATTTT. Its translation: CASSLAGRPDTQYF.

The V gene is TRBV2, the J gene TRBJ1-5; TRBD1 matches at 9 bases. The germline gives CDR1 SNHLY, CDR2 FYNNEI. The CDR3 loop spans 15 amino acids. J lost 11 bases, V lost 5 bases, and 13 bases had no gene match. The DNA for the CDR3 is TGTGCCAGCAGTCTCCGGGACAGGGTGGCCTCAGCCCAGCATTTT. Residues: CASSLRDRVASAQHF.

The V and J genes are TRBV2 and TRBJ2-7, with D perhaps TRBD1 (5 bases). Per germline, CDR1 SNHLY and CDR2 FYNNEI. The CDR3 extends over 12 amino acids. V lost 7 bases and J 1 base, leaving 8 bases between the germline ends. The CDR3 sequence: CASTTESYEQYF. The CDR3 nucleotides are TGTGCCAGCACGACAGAGTCCTACGAGCAGTACTTC.

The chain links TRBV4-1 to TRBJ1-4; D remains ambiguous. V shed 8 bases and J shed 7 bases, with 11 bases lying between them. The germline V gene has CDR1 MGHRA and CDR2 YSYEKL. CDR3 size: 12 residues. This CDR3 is CASWSVGEKLFF. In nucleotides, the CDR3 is TGCGCCAGCTGGTCGGTTGGTGAAAAACTGTTTTTT.

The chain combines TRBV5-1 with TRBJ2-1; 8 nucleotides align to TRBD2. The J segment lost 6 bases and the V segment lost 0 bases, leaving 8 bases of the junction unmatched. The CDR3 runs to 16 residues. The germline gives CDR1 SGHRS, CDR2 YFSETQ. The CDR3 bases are TGCGCCAGCAGCTTGGGGGAAGCGGGAGTTTTCAATGAGCAGTTCTTC. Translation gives CASSLGEAGVFNEQFF.

Here the CDR3 DNA reads TGTGCCAGCAGCGTACAGGGGGTGGGATCCTACGAGCAGTACTTC. It is translated as CASSVQGVGSYEQYF. The chain joins TRBV9 to TRBJ2-7; TRBD1 aligns across 7 bases. Looked up from germline, CDR1 is SGDLS and CDR2 is YYNGEE. This CDR3 is built from 15 residues. The ends lost 1 base at V and 1 base at J; junction bases unmatched: 5.

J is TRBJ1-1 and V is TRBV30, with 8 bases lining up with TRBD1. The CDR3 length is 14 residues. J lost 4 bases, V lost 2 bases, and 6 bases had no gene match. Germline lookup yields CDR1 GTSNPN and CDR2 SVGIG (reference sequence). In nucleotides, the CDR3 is TGTGCCTGGAGTCTTATCACAGGGGGCACTGAAGCTTTCTTT. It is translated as CAWSLITGGTEAFF.

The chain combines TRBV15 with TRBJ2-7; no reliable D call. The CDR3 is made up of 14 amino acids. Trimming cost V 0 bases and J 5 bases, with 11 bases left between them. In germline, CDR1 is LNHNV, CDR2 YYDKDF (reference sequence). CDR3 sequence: CATSRDRYLHEQYF. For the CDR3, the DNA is TGTGCCACCAGCAGAGACAGATACCTCCACGAGCAGTACTTC. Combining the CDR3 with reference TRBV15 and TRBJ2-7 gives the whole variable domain DAMVIQNPRYQVTQFGKPVTLSCSQTLNHNVMYWYQQKSSQAPKLLFHYYDKDFNNEADTPDNFQSRRPNTSFCFLDIRSPGLGDTAMYLCATSRDRYLHEQYFGPGTRLTVT.

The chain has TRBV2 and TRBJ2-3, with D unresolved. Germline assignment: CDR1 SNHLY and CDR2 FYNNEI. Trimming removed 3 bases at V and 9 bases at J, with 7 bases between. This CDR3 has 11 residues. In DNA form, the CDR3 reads TGTGCCAGCAGTGAGGTTCAAACGCAGTATTTT. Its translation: CASSEVQTQYF.

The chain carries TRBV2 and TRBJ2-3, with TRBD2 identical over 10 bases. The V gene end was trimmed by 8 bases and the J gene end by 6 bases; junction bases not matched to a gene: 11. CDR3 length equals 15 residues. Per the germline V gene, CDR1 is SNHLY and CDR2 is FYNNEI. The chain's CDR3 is CASGITSGKSDTQYF. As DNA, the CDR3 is TGTGCCAGCGGAATTACTAGCGGGAAGTCGGATACGCAGTATTTT.

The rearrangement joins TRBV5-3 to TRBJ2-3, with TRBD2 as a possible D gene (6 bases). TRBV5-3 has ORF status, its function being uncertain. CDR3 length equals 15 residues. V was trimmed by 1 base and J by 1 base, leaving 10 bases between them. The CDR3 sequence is CARSLWRDGTDTQYF. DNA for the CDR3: TGTGCCAGAAGCTTGTGGCGGGACGGCACAGATACGCAGTATTTT.

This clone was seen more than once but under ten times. Written as DNA, the CDR3 is TGCGCCAGCAGCTCTTCCGGGACTAGCGGGAGTTGGGAGACCCAGTACTTC. This encodes CASSSSGTSGSWETQYF. V and J are TRBV5-1 and TRBJ2-5; 14 positions match TRBD2. J was trimmed by 5 bases and V by 3 bases; bases with no gene match: 9. Germline V gene sequence: CDR1 SGHRS, CDR2 YFSETQ. This CDR3 has 17 amino acids. Supplemented by reference TRBV5-1 and TRBJ2-5, the full variable domain reads KAGVTQTPRYLIKTRGQQVTLSCSPISGHRSVSWYQQTPGQGLQFLFEYFSETQRNKGNFPGRFSGRQFSNSRSEMNVSTLELGDSALYLCASSSSGTSGSWETQYFGPGTRLLVL.

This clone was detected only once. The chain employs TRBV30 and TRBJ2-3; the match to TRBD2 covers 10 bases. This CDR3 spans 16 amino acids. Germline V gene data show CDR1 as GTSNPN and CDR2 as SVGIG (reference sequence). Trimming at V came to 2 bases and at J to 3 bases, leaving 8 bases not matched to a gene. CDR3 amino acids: CAWSIGLAEGTDTQYF. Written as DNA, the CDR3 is TGTGCCTGGAGTATCGGACTAGCGGAGGGAACAGATACGCAGTATTTT.

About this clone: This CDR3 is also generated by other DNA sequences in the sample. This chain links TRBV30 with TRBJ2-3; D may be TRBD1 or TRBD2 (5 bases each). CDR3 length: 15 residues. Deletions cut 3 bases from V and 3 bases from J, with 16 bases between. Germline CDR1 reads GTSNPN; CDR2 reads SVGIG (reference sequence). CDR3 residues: CAWSDRDPRTDTQYF. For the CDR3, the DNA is TGTGCCTGGAGCGACCGGGACCCAAGGACAGATACGCAGTATTTT. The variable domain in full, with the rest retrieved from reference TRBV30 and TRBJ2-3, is SQTIHQWPATLVQPVGSPLSLECTVEGTSNPNLYWYRQAAGRGLQLLFYSVGIGQISSEVPQNLSASRPQDRQFILSSKKLLLSDSGFYLCAWSDRDPRTDTQYFGPGTRLTVL.

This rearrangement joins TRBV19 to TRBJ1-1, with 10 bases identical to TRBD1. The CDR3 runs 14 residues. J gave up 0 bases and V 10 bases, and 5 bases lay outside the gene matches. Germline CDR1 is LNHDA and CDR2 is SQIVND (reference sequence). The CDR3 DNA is TGTGCCACCTGGGACAGGGGCATGAACACTGAAGCTTTCTTT. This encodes CATWDRGMNTEAFF. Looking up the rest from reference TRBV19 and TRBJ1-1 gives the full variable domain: DGGITQSPKYLFRKEGQNVTLSCEQNLNHDAMYWYRQDPGQGLRLIYYSQIVNDFQKGDIAEGYSVSREKKESFPLTVTSAQKNPTAFYLCATWDRGMNTEAFFGQGTRLTVV.